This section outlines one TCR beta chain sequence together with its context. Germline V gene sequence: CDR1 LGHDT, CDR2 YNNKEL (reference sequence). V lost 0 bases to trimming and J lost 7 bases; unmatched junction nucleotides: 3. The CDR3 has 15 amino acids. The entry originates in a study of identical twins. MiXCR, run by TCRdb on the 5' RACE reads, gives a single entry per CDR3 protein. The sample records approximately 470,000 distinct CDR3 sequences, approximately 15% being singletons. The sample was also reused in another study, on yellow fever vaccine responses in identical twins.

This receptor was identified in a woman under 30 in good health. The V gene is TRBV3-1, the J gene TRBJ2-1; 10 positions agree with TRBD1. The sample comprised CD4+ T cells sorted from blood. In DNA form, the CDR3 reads TGTGCCAGCAGCCAAGATAGACAGGGGGCTAATGAGCAGTTCTTC. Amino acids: CASSQDRQGANEQFF.